Following are 9 T cell receptor beta chains from one sample sequenced in a study of response to subunit inactivated influenza vaccine. TCRdb independently ran MiXCR on the RT-PCR reads; one entry per CDR3 protein. The top ten hold 5.5% to 7% of the sample, which has 650,000 to 800,000 distinct CDR3 sequences, approximately 15% seen once. This material consisted of PBMCs from blood, taken 14 to 15 days before vaccination. These receptors were collected from a man over 45 who received an inactivated influenza vaccine.

The V and J genes are TRBV20-1 and TRBJ2-7; 8 nucleotides line up with TRBD1. Germline V gene lookup returns CDR1 DFQATT and CDR2 SNEGSKA (reference sequence). The CDR3 is 14 residues long. V lost 6 bases, J lost 3 bases, and 10 bases stayed unmatched. The CDR3 here is CSATRTGNDYEQYF. The CDR3 nucleotides are TGCAGTGCGACCCGGACAGGGAACGACTACGAGCAGTACTTC.

This clonotype was observed a few times. The V and J genes are TRBV9 and TRBJ2-2, with a tentative D call TRBD1 (6 bases). The CDR3 has 16 residues. V was clipped by 0 bases and J by 7 bases, with 16 bases between them. Germline assignment: CDR1 SGDLS and CDR2 YYNGEE. The CDR3 nucleotides are TGTGCCAGCAGCGTAGAACCCCGAACAGGGAGCGGGGAGCTGTTTTTT. It specifies CASSVEPRTGSGELFF.

Only a few counts were recorded for this clonotype. The rearrangement uses TRBV20-1 and TRBJ1-2; D possibly corresponds to TRBD1 (5 bases). V lost 0 bases, J lost 4 bases, and 21 bases lay in between. Germline CDR1 and CDR2: DFQATT and SNEGSKA (reference sequence). The CDR3 runs to 17 residues. The CDR3 region has the DNA TGCAGTGCTAGAGACCTAAGAGACCCGGGACTGTTCTATGGCTACACCTTC. Protein: CSARDLRDPGLFYGYTF.

This clonotype showed up just a few times. The CDR3 DNA reads TGCGCCAGCAGCCAAAGGGTTGGAGGAAACACTGAAGCTTTCTTT. Translating it yields CASSQRVGGNTEAFF. The chain uses TRBV4-3 and TRBJ1-1; no reliable D call. The germline V and J ends were trimmed by 2 bases and 2 bases, with 12 bases remaining between them. The germline gives CDR1 LGHNA, CDR2 YSLEER. The CDR3 contains 15 residues.

The chain links TRBV20-1 to TRBJ2-7; no firm D call. Trimming took 0 bases from V and 1 from J, leaving 10 bases between them. Germline loops: CDR1 DFQATT, CDR2 SNEGSKA (reference sequence). CDR3 length: 14 residues. CDR3 sequence: CSARDPTGSYEQYF. CDR3 bases: TGCAGTGCTAGAGATCCTACGGGTTCCTACGAGCAGTACTTC.

This clonotype was seen a few times. This rearrangement joins TRBV12-3 or TRBV12-4 to TRBJ2-3; 8 nucleotides match TRBD2. The ends lost 3 bases at V and 3 bases at J; junction bases unmatched: 8. CDR3 length equals 16 residues. The CDR3 nucleotides are TGTGCCAGCAGTTTTTCGACTAGCGTTCATACAGATACGCAGTATTTT. The encoded protein is CASSFSTSVHTDTQYF.

This chain links TRBV9 with TRBJ2-2; unclear D gene. Per the germline V gene, CDR1 is SGDLS and CDR2 is YYNGEE. The CDR3 is made up of 19 amino acids. Trimming removed 4 bases at V and 1 base at J, with 23 bases between. CDR3 region: CASSPPGGQVYMNTGELFF. In nucleotides, the CDR3 is TGTGCCAGCAGCCCCCCTGGTGGGCAGGTCTACATGAACACCGGGGAGCTGTTTTTT. Together with reference TRBV9 and TRBJ2-2, the CDR3 gives the full variable domain: DSGVTQTPKHLITATGQRVTLRCSPRSGDLSVYWYQQSLDQGLQFLIQYYNGEERAKGNILERFSAQQFPDLHSELNLSSLELGDSALYFCASSPPGGQVYMNTGELFFGEGSRLTVL.

This clonotype showed up just a few times. V usage is TRBV6-2 or TRBV6-3 and J usage is TRBJ2-5; D gene ambiguous. Germline V gene sequence: CDR1 MNHEY, CDR2 SVGEGT. Trimming stripped 0 bases from V and 3 bases from J, with 5 bases between. This CDR3 has 13 amino acids. The CDR3 spells CASSYSTEETQYF. CDR3 sequence (DNA): TGTGCCAGCAGTTACTCGACCGAAGAGACCCAGTACTTC.

This clonotype showed up just a few times. This chain uses TRBV6-1 with TRBJ1-6; the match to TRBD1 covers 10 bases. V trimming: 5 bases; J trimming: 4 bases; junction bases outside the gene matches: 5. The CDR3 consists of 16 residues. CDR1 MNHNS and CDR2 SASEGT come from the germline V gene. The CDR3 DNA reads as TGTGCCAGCAGTCCCCCGGGACAGGGGTATAATTCACCCCTCCACTTT. Encoded protein: CASSPPGQGYNSPLHF.